This T cell receptor (beta chain) was observed in a study of chemoradiotherapy in HPV16-positive cancers. This clone has a handful of counts. Its antigen is unknown. The germline CDR1 and CDR2 sequences are SGHKS and YYEKEE (reference sequence). This CDR3 contains 12 residues. V was trimmed by 4 bases and J by 8 bases, leaving 10 bases between them. Study-level findings and limits: The functional HPV-specific definition rests on just a couple of HPV16-positive patients.

Using immunoSEQ multiplex PCR, the repertoire was profiled, and TCRdb retains in-frame clones only, with some absent. The table lists under 15,000 clones, about 77% of them singletons. The J gene is TRBJ1-3, the V gene TRBV5-5; D remains unclear. This TCR was sampled from a human donor with HPV-associated anogenital cancer. The sample was collected from a patient who underwent chemoradiotherapy. The CDR3 DNA reads TGTGCCAGCAGCCCAATGGCAGACACCATATATTTT. It yields the protein CASSPMADTIYF.